These 28 T cell receptor beta chains came from one sample sequenced in a study of blood T cells in healthy people across ages (dated by TCRdb to between 2014 and 2017). The library relied on 5' RACE. Sequencer: Illumina HiSeq 2500. A second PCR of roughly 7 to 11 cycles was performed with a sample-barcoded 5' primer and a J-beta primer mix. TCRdb reran the public reads through fastp at Q25 and MiXCR, keeping productive beta chains. All rows with the same CDR3 protein become a single entry with the most common DNA and genes. Present in this sample are 1.5 million to 2 million distinct CDR3 sequences, less than 50% of which were seen just once. The ten largest make up over 2% of the sample. The sequencing input was blood. All receptors derive from a woman between 40 and 50 years old in good health.

This rearrangement joins TRBV10-3 to TRBJ2-7; 8 nucleotides align to TRBD1. The J segment lost 7 bases and the V segment lost 7 bases, leaving 15 bases of the junction unmatched. CDR3 length: 15 amino acids. Looked up from germline, CDR1 is ENHRY and CDR2 is SYGVKD. The CDR3 DNA reads TGTGCCATCAATCTATCCCCCGGACAGGGTGAGGAGCAGTACTTC. Translating it yields CAINLSPGQGEEQYF.

V gene TRBV6-5 combines with J gene TRBJ1-2; the match to TRBD1 covers 8 bases. V dropped 2 bases and J dropped 0; count of bases not matched to a gene: 8. The CDR3 length is 17 residues. Germline values: CDR1 MNHEY, CDR2 SVGAGI. The CDR3 loop is CASSYSRVTGANYGYTF. CDR3 nucleotide sequence: TGTGCCAGCAGTTACAGCCGGGTGACAGGGGCTAACTATGGCTACACCTTC.

The chain is built from TRBV6-5 and TRBJ2-3; maybe TRBD2 (7 bases). This CDR3 contains 18 residues. CDR1 and CDR2 from the germline V gene are MNHEY and SVGAGI. V was cut by 0 bases and J by 3 bases, with 19 bases left in between. CDR3 DNA sequence: TGTGCCAGCAGTTACTCGAAAGGCTCCGGGGGGCTAACAGATACGCAGTATTTT. Protein: CASSYSKGSGGLTDTQYF.

The chain joins TRBV7-9 to TRBJ1-2; TRBD1 aligns across 7 bases. From germline, CDR1 is SEHNR and CDR2 FQNEAQ (reference sequence). The CDR3 spans 18 residues. After removal of 0 bases from V and 4 bases from J, the junction contained 14 bases not matched to a gene. The CDR3 reads CASSLAGAGTATTYGYTF. The CDR3 DNA follows: TGTGCCAGCAGCTTAGCGGGAGCCGGGACAGCTACTACCTATGGCTACACCTTC.

This clonotype was found a few times. The V call is TRBV28, the J call TRBJ2-1; D not certain. CDR3 length: 18 residues. V shed 3 bases and J shed 0 bases, with 18 bases lying between them. Germline V CDR1 and CDR2: MDHEN, SYDVKM. The CDR3 DNA reads as TGTGCCAGCAGTTTCGGTTCTGTCGGAATGAGCTCCTACAATGAGCAGTTCTTC. Encoded protein: CASSFGSVGMSSYNEQFF.

This clonotype was seen only a few times. The CDR3 nucleotides are TGTGCTAGTGGCCCCGGGGGCCATGAGCAGTTCTTC. It yields the protein CASGPGGHEQFF. This chain uses TRBV12-5 with TRBJ2-1, with D perhaps matching TRBD1 or TRBD2 (6 bases each). CDR1 and CDR2 (germline): LGHNT, FRNRAP. V was clipped by 6 bases and J by 8 bases, with 11 bases between them. The CDR3 is 12 residues long.

In this sample, this clonotype turned up a few times. The genes are TRBV13 and TRBJ2-7, with a tentative D call TRBD1 (5 bases). The CDR3 has 13 residues. Germline lookup yields CDR1 PRHDT and CDR2 FYEKMQ (reference sequence). The V end was cut by 5 bases, the J end by 7 bases, with 15 bases between. The CDR3 loop reads CASSRRHSGEQYF. The CDR3 coding sequence is TGTGCCAGCAGCCGACGACATTCAGGGGAGCAGTACTTC.

There are a few counts of this clonotype. The chain links TRBV20-1 to TRBJ1-2; D gene uncertain. Germline V CDR1 and CDR2: DFQATT, SNEGSKA (reference sequence). V lost 4 bases and J 8 bases, leaving 11 bases between the germline ends. The CDR3 consists of 11 residues. CDR3 coding DNA: TGCAGTGCTAAGGACGGAGGCGGCTACACCTTC. It is translated as CSAKDGGGYTF.

About this clonotype itself: An end of the junction does not agree with germline; a read error may underlie this. The V gene is TRBV24-1, the J gene TRBJ2-5; either TRBD1 or TRBD2 may supply D (5 bases each). CDR3 length equals 16 residues. Per germline, CDR1 KGHDR and CDR2 SFDVKD. The CDR3 is CVTSDLRDHRRETQYF. As DNA, the CDR3 is TGTGTCACCAGTGACCTCCGGGACCACAGACGTGAGACCCAGTACTTC.

This clonotype was counted between two and nine times. The rearrangement uses TRBV6-6 and TRBJ2-3; D is uncertain. The CDR3 spans 14 residues. Trimming took 8 bases from V and 5 from J, leaving 17 bases between them. Germline V gives CDR1 MNHNY, CDR2 SVGAGI (reference sequence). The CDR3 sequence is CASLLTPPGDTQYF. The CDR3 DNA reads as TGTGCCAGCCTCTTAACTCCTCCCGGAGATACGCAGTATTTT.

The V gene is TRBV7-9, the J gene TRBJ2-7; D is perhaps TRBD1 or TRBD2 (7 bases each). Trimming cost V 5 bases and J 0 bases, with 17 bases left between them. Germline CDR1 SEHNR, CDR2 FQNEAQ (reference sequence). This CDR3 is 16 amino acids long. CDR3 residues: CASSISQGGFSYEQYF. The CDR3, as DNA: TGTGCCAGCAGCATAAGCCAGGGGGGGTTCTCCTACGAGCAGTACTTC.

In this sample, this clonotype turned up a few times. The rearrangement links TRBV5-1 to TRBJ1-1, with a tentative D call TRBD1 (6 bases). This CDR3 region has 16 residues. Germline lookup yields CDR1 SGHRS and CDR2 YFSETQ. V lost 4 bases, J lost 0 bases, and 16 bases lay in between. The CDR3 reads CASSQGRRLMNTEAFF. The DNA for the CDR3 is TGCGCCAGCAGCCAGGGGAGAAGACTCATGAACACTGAAGCTTTCTTT.

This rearrangement joins TRBV6-2 or TRBV6-3 to TRBJ2-7; 12 bases are a match to TRBD2. The end of the DNA fits TRBJ2-5 better, so the J call may be wrong. Germline lookup yields CDR1 MNHEY and CDR2 SVGEGT. The CDR3 runs 14 residues. CDR3 sequence reads: CASSQGTSGLTQYF. The CDR3 DNA follows: TGTGCCAGCAGCCAAGGGACTAGCGGGTTGACCCAGTACTTC.

The V and J genes are TRBV27 and TRBJ2-5; 11 bases line up with TRBD2. Trimming removed 6 bases from V and 11 bases from J; junction bases left unmatched: 20. Germline V gene lookup returns CDR1 MNHEY and CDR2 SMNVEV (reference sequence). This CDR3 is built from 17 residues. CDR3 nucleotides: TGTGCCAGCAGCCTCACAGGGCTACTAGCGGGGGACTTAAAGCAGTACTTC. Translating it yields CASSLTGLLAGDLKQYF.

This chain uses TRBV9 with TRBJ2-3; D remains ambiguous. Trimming left V 4 bases short and J 2 bases short, with 14 bases between. CDR3 size: 15 residues. CDR1 is SGDLS, CDR2 YYNGEE, per germline. The CDR3 DNA follows: TGTGCCAGCAGCCCCCAGACTGCCTACACAGATACGCAGTATTTT. Protein: CASSPQTAYTDTQYF. Full variable domain (missing parts from reference TRBV9 and TRBJ2-3): DSGVTQTPKHLITATGQRVTLRCSPRSGDLSVYWYQQSLDQGLQFLIQYYNGEERAKGNILERFSAQQFPDLHSELNLSSLELGDSALYFCASSPQTAYTDTQYFGPGTRLTVL.

This clonotype came up a few times. V is TRBV20-1 and J is TRBJ1-1, with D uncertain. The CDR3 covers 11 residues. Trimming removed 6 bases at V and 3 bases at J, with 8 bases between. Germline CDR1 and CDR2: DFQATT and SNEGSKA (reference sequence). The CDR3 is CSADMYTEAFF. The DNA for the CDR3 is TGCAGTGCCGACATGTACACTGAAGCTTTCTTT.

This clonotype showed up many times. V usage is TRBV29-1 and J usage is TRBJ2-5; 7 bases match TRBD1. From germline, CDR1 is SQVTM and CDR2 ANQGSEA. With V trimmed by 5 bases and J by 4 bases, 4 bases remained unmatched. There are 12 residues in the CDR3. This CDR3 reads CSVRQGSETQYF. The DNA of the CDR3 is TGCAGCGTTCGACAGGGATCAGAGACCCAGTACTTC.

This clonotype was seen a few times. This chain connects TRBV20-1 to TRBJ1-5, with D maybe TRBD1 (6 bases). Germline-derived CDR1 and CDR2 are DFQATT and SNEGSKA (reference sequence). CDR3 length equals 14 residues. Deletions cut 5 bases from V and 3 bases from J, with 14 bases between. The CDR3 loop reads CSAPATGANQPQHF. In DNA form, the CDR3 reads TGCAGTGCTCCCGCCACGGGGGCCAATCAGCCCCAGCATTTT.

A few counts support this clonotype. The rearrangement uses TRBV29-1 and TRBJ2-7, with 10 bases identical to TRBD2. The CDR3 loop spans 13 amino acids. Germline CDR1 reads SQVTM; CDR2 reads ANQGSEA. The trim removed 7 bases at V and 7 bases at J, leaving 10 bases unmatched. The CDR3 nucleotides are TGCAGCGCAAGCGGGGGGGCCCACAATGAGCAGTACTTC. Residues: CSASGGAHNEQYF.

This chain uses TRBV6-5 with TRBJ2-5, with 11 bases lining up with TRBD1. The V gene end was trimmed by 0 bases and the J gene end by 6 bases; junction bases not matched to a gene: 6. The CDR3 loop spans 16 amino acids. Germline V gene lookup returns CDR1 MNHEY and CDR2 SVGAGI. The CDR3 DNA sequence: TGTGCCAGCAGTTACTCGGGACAGGGGGGGAGGAAGACCCAGTACTTC. Encoded protein: CASSYSGQGGRKTQYF.

This clonotype showed up just a few times. J is TRBJ2-5 and V is TRBV10-3; a possible D gene is TRBD1 (5 bases). The CDR3 runs 15 residues. The germline V gene has CDR1 ENHRY and CDR2 SYGVKD. V lost 2 bases and J 1 base, leaving 11 bases between the germline ends. The chain's CDR3 is CAISETHRTQETQYF. The CDR3 nucleotides read TGTGCCATCAGTGAGACCCACAGGACCCAAGAGACCCAGTACTTC.

The V and J genes are TRBV9 and TRBJ2-5, with 7 bases aligning to TRBD1. The trim removed 2 bases at V and 2 bases at J, leaving 6 bases unmatched. The CDR3 runs to 15 residues. Per the germline V gene, CDR1 is SGDLS and CDR2 is YYNGEE. CDR3 amino acids: CASSVRTGDQETQYF. The DNA for the CDR3 is TGTGCCAGCAGCGTGCGGACAGGCGATCAAGAGACCCAGTACTTC.

This clonotype was observed a handful of times. This chain uses TRBV5-1 with TRBJ1-5; D is perhaps TRBD1 (5 bases). V was clipped by 0 bases and J by 3 bases, with 10 bases between them. The CDR3 extends over 15 amino acids. Germline V gene data show CDR1 as SGHRS and CDR2 as YFSETQ. The CDR3 sequence: CASSLGGATNQPQHF. CDR3 DNA sequence: TGCGCCAGCAGCTTGGGAGGGGCGACCAATCAGCCCCAGCATTTT. Looking up the rest from reference TRBV5-1 and TRBJ1-5 gives the full variable domain: KAGVTQTPRYLIKTRGQQVTLSCSPISGHRSVSWYQQTPGQGLQFLFEYFSETQRNKGNFPGRFSGRQFSNSRSEMNVSTLELGDSALYLCASSLGGATNQPQHFGDGTRLSIL.

The chain recombines TRBV4-1 with TRBJ2-1; the D is unclear. The V end was cut by 1 base, the J end by 0 bases, with 16 bases between. CDR1 MGHRA and CDR2 YSYEKL come from the germline V gene. The CDR3 is 18 residues long. The CDR3 coding sequence is TGCGCCAGCAGCCAAGCCCCGAATACTATGAGCTCCTACAATGAGCAGTTCTTC. Translating gives CASSQAPNTMSSYNEQFF.

Note on this clonotype: At one boundary the junction diverges from the germline segment, which might be a read error. The chain links TRBV9 to TRBJ2-2, with 7 bases fitting TRBD2. The CDR3 length is 15 residues. In germline, CDR1 is SGDLS, CDR2 YYNGEE. The CDR3 nucleotides are TGTACCAGCACCCGAACGGGGGGAGCCACCGGGGAGCTGTTTTTT. Amino acid sequence: CTSTRTGGATGELFF.

This chain uses TRBV4-1 with TRBJ1-2; D is uncertain. Trimming pared 1 base from V and 3 bases from J, leaving 15 bases between. Germline lookup yields CDR1 MGHRA and CDR2 YSYEKL. The CDR3 spans 16 residues. CDR3 nucleotides: TGCGCCAGCAGCCAAGGTACAATGGCAGAGGACTATGGCTACACCTTC. Encoded protein: CASSQGTMAEDYGYTF.

The chain has TRBV12-5 and TRBJ2-5; D gene unclear. Germline V CDR1 and CDR2: LGHNT, FRNRAP. The CDR3 loop spans 13 amino acids. Between the trimmed V and J ends, which lost 1 base and 7 bases, there was a span of 10 bases. CDR3 DNA sequence: TGTGCTAGTGGTTTGGGACTCCAGAGGACCCAGTACTTC. It is translated as CASGLGLQRTQYF.

This chain links TRBV7-9 with TRBJ2-5, with a possible D match to TRBD2 (7 bases). Trimming cost V 2 bases and J 0 bases, with 19 bases left between them. CDR1 and CDR2 (germline): SEHNR, FQNEAQ (reference sequence). There are 18 residues in the CDR3. The CDR3 coding sequence is TGTGCCAGCAGCTTACGTCCGGCGGGGGCCCTCTACCAAGAGACCCAGTACTTC. The encoded protein is CASSLRPAGALYQETQYF.